This T cell receptor beta chain was sequenced during a study of regulatory T cells in long-lasting Graves disease (dated by TCRdb to about 2021). For the wider study: In the newly diagnosed Graves' disease group, patients had been taking antithyroid drugs for less than 3 months. The study was conducted in China and was registered as a clinical trial. Persistent Graves' disease patients were compared with newly diagnosed Graves' disease patients by peripheral blood TCR sequencing and RNA sequencing. TCR sequencing covered some 13 persistent and approximately 20 newly diagnosed Graves' disease patients, some 33 samples in total. On the study overall, not on this receptor specifically: Patients with persistent disease shared more public clonotypes (about 2,500) than newly diagnosed patients did (966). Persistent Graves' disease patients showed lower TCR Shannon entropy and fewer highly expanded clones than newly diagnosed patients, suggesting clonal expansion. The authors noted that the small sample size was a limitation that may lower accuracy. Peripheral blood alone was examined, since thyroid tissue, which constituted the primary lesion, could not be accessed. Persistent disease showed preferential use of TRBV28, TRBJ1-2 and TRBJ2-5, whereas newly diagnosed disease favored TRBV20-1 and TRBJ2-1. Only the TCR beta chain was sequenced and analyzed.

Receptors were amplified or captured by multiplex PCR. Sequencing instrument: Illumina HiSeq 4000. TCR beta libraries were built with iRepertoire HTBI primers and Arm-PCR amplification of CDR3 regions. Before sequencing, the PCR products underwent gel purification. In the original analysis: Gene usage analysis of CDR3 amino acid clonotypes used the 55 to 65 TRBV and about 13 TRBJ segments found across samples. COPE and FqMerger were used to merge filtered high-quality paired reads into contigs. BLAST was used to align contigs to IMGT TRBV, TRBD and TRBJ reference genes, with CDR3 defined following IMGT. Any clonotype with a frequency above 0.1% was classified as a highly expanded clone. Shannon entropy was used to measure repertoire diversity, and the Gini coefficient was used to measure V-J evenness. Clonotypes shared by more than one individual were considered public. TCRdb reprocessed the public reads (quality trimming at Q25 with fastp, clone calling with MiXCR) and kept in-frame beta chains. Here each entry gathers all rows of one CDR3 protein and keeps the most common genes and DNA. The V and J calls and clone size come from TCRdb's table, not from the authors' own analysis. The table for this sample lists fewer than 550,000 distinct CDR3 sequences; roughly 15% of them were counted only once. The ten largest clones capture around a quarter of the sample.

Based on the germline V gene, the CDR1 and CDR2 sequences are KGHDR and SFDVKD. The CDR3 starts with the cysteine, ends with the phenylalanine, and has 14 residues. The retained sequence is limited to the CDR3, 42 bases, with the frame set at the first base. V is shortened by 7 bases, J by 3 bases, and the region joining them spans 13 bases. Sample time point, as interpreted from the label and publication: newly diagnosed GD, antithyroid drugs for less than 3 months. For both TCR sequencing and RNA sequencing, RNA was extracted from PBMCs using TRIzol. The diagnosis of Graves' disease followed American Thyroid Association guidelines. Recruitment of patients was carried out at an endocrinology department in Xi'an, China. Each patient gave about 10 milliliters of peripheral blood, collected in an EDTA anticoagulant tube. Ficoll Paque Plus density gradient separation was used to isolate PBMCs, and no further T cell sorting was done. RNA quality was checked with an Agilent 2100 Bioanalyzer and agarose gel, and concentration with a NanoDrop 2000.

This clonotype was detected only a few times. Its antigen is not yet known. No base quality information exists; no much larger clone differs at one position. These data are also associated with another study on T cells in Graves' hyperthyroidism and ophthalmopathy. As described in the second report: Stable Graves' hyperthyroidism was defined as no progression to ophthalmopathy during 18 months of follow-up. Hyperthyroidism patients were newly diagnosed, had a disease duration of under 2 months, and were aged 18 to 65 years. Patients with uncontrolled infections, other autoimmune diseases, pregnancy or lactation were excluded. Diagnoses relied on clinical symptoms, serum thyroxine and TRAb, thyroid ultrasound and orbital computed tomography. The TCR CDR3 was subjected to a first round of RT-PCR using the HTBI primer set and the Qiagen OneStep RT-PCR kit. Blood samples also contained most of the expanded thyroid clonotypes (frequency above 0.001), which suggests that blood repertoires may reflect thyroid immune responses. In cross-validation, a model built on a 13 V-J signature told ophthalmopathy apart from stable hyperthyroidism with 87.88% sensitivity and 81% to 82% specificity, and in testing the same model reached 80%/75%. During validation, the model predicted progression to ophthalmopathy a median of roughly six months ahead of onset, with around 70% sensitivity and about 72% specificity. To identify TCR V-J signatures that set the groups apart, the researchers used a discovery cohort of 100 patients, made up of around 40 with Graves' ophthalmopathy and some 56 with stable Graves' hyperthyroidism. An independent validation cohort of around 19 hyperthyroidism patients and approximately 16 patients who later progressed to ophthalmopathy tested prospective prediction of ophthalmopathy. The 100 or so discovery patients were randomly split 7:3 into training and test sets. In addition, the study compared T-cell repertoires in thyroid tissue and in blood from about six Graves' hyperthyroidism patients. Following sampling, methimazole starting at 30 mg daily was given to hyperthyroidism patients, and high-dose intravenous methylprednisolone was given to ophthalmopathy patients. Libraries were constructed in a second round of multiplex PCR, after which size selection and purification were performed. Sequencing of the libraries was done on an Illumina HiSeq2000 using paired-end 100 bp reads. SOAPnuke was used to process the raw data, removing reads that contained adapters or uncalled bases, had a mean Phred below 15, or lacked an exact match to the constant primer or identifier. COPE v1.2.5 was used to merge the high-quality paired reads, and each unique nucleotide sequence was defined as a clonotype. Clonotypes were aligned to IMGT TRBV, TRBD and TRBJ reference segments using MiTCR v1.1. Only V-J combinations with frequency above 0.0001, covering about 99% of repertoires, were analysed. The TCS score was defined as the ratio of F50 (clonal expansion) to E x V (chaos), calculated using BLOSUM62-based TCRdist between CDR3 peptides within each V-J. Welch's t-statistics and random forest reduced around 520 V-J features to under 15, which were used in a naive Bayes classifier (R e1071). No statistical method was used to set the sample size in advance, and investigators knew the group allocation. According to the paper, TCR Vbeta CDR3 sequencing was carried out on over 130 peripheral blood samples, which came from more than 40 ophthalmopathy, around 75 hyperthyroidism and about 17 progressor patients.

The sequence was collected from a woman under 30 with Graves disease. Donor details come from another sample of the same person, matched by shared clones. The material was peripheral blood mononuclear cells (PBMCs), obtained at new diagnosis, from a patient treated with antithyroid drugs. The chain uses TRBV24-1 and TRBJ2-3, and the D gene may be TRBD2, 6 bases matching. In nucleotide form, the sequence is TGTGCCACCAGGCCGGGAGCAGGGACAGATACGCAGTATTTT. It translates to CATRPGAGTDTQYF.